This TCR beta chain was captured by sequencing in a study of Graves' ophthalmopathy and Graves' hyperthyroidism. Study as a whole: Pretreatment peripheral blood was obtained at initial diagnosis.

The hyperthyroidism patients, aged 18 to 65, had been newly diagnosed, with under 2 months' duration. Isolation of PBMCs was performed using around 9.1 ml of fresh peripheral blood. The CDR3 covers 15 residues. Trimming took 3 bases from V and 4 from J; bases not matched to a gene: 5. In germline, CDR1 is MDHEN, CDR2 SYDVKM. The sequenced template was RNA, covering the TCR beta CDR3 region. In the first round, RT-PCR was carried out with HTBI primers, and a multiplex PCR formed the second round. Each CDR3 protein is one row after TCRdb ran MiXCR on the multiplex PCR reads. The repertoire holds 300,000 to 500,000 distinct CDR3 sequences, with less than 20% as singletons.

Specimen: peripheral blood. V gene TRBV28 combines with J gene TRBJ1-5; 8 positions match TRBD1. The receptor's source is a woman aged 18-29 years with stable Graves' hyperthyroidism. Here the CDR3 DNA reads TGTGCCAGCAGTTTGGGGGACAGGTCAAATCAGCCCCAGCATTTT. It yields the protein CASSLGDRSNQPQHF. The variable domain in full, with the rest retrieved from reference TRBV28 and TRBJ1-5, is DVKVTQSSRYLVKRTGEKVFLECVQDMDHENMFWYRQDPGLGLRLIYFSYDVKMKEKGDIPEGYSVSREKKERFSLILESASTNQTSMYLCASSLGDRSNQPQHFGDGTRLSIL.